This T cell receptor (beta chain) was sequenced in a study of cytomegalovirus exposure and HLA in healthy donors (dated 2017 in TCRdb). As for the study more broadly: According to an earlier analysis of several hundred of the donors, about 179 million T cells yielded 120 million or so unique TCR beta sequences and around 300 Gb of sequence data. Roughly 300 gigabases of sequencing data and tens of millions of unique TCR sequences were included in an early release covering about 620 HLA-typed donors. The genetic ancestry cluster associated with self-reported Caucasian donors included over 65% of the 350 to 500 genotyped donors. The aim of the study was to test whether cataloging public T cell receptors could identify signatures of past pathogen exposure. The study profiled the T cell repertoires of more than 500 subjects by immunosequencing and related them to cytomegalovirus serostatus. In addition to the first cohort of 650 to 750 subjects, a separate validation cohort of 120 different subjects was used. To predict cytomegalovirus infection status, the study brought together high-throughput TCR immunosequencing, statistical association of individual TCRs with disease status, and machine learning. In a later analysis, previously published TCR beta repertoires from some 640 donors were re-analyzed and high-resolution HLA genotyping was added so that TCR occurrence patterns could be studied. In the later analysis, no new phenotypic data were used to find candidate immune exposures; instead, reliance was placed on TCR beta sequences and their occurrence across donors. In an earlier analysis of roughly 580 of the donors, high-throughput TCR beta sequencing was used to judge whether each TCR beta V gene segment behaved as functional or pseudogenic. Donor age, sex, ethnicity and CMV serostatus were compiled together with the repertoire data. Genome-wide SNP genotypes for about 65% of the roughly 670 donors were used in a later genetic analysis, which treated that subset as a discovery cohort. Every repertoire in the discovery cohort had been generated on one and the same sequencing platform. HLA typing covered class I and class II loci at four-digit resolution. Typing coverage differed by locus: A, B, C, DRB1 and DQB1 were typed in about 629-640 donors, DQA1 in approximately 520, DPA1 in approximately 610, and DPB1 in 400 to 490. Roughly five DR-DQ haplotypes were treated as single units for association and clustering because of strong linkage in the cohort. Among roughly 370 genotyped donors of the cohort, an average of about 240,000 unique TCR beta nucleotide sequences were sequenced per donor, about a sixth of them non-productive.

Results the study describes overall, beyond this receptor: The sequencing pipeline was judged likely to have produced a cluster of highly shared sequence variants as a technical artifact. In the study, about 150 TCR beta chains were listed as associated with cytomegalovirus. CMV serostatus was the only immune exposure information available for the cohort. Over 15 rarely observed V segments, including chromosome 9 orphons, were excluded from the earlier analysis of about 500 of the donors because counts were too low. At a false discovery rate of 0.05, a later analysis linked some 17,000 TCR beta sequences to specific HLA alleles. A later analysis found that TCR association rates varied across HLA loci, with DRB1 alleles showing the most associated TCRs and HLA-C alleles the fewest. The authors suggested that the approach could potentially be extended to other disease states and immunological phenotypes. An association between a missense DCLRE1C variant and V-gene and J-gene trimming of TCR beta chains was found in a later genetic analysis and replicated in an independent cohort. HLA typing was unavailable for some donors at each locus, so association tests used only the typed subset. According to a later genetic analysis, donors in an Asian-associated ancestry cluster had fewer N-insertions in productive TCRs than the approximately 700-donor mean. When HLA alleles, especially DR and DQ, strongly co-occurred, TCR associations were difficult to assign to individual alleles. Correlated functional status among segregating V segments might be attributable to linkage disequilibrium, but an unknown experimental factor could not be ruled out. Some IMGT-functional V segments, including TRBV6-2 and TRBV6-3, could not be told apart with the 87-base-pair reads, so those segments were excluded. Compared with equally common non-associated chains, HLA-associated TCR beta chains in a later analysis were more clonally expanded and had lower generation probabilities. A further reported finding was that TCR beta sequences accurately predicted the HLA-A and HLA-B alleles for most subjects in the first cohort. In this cohort, only TCR beta chains were sequenced, and detectable features were limited by the absence of alpha or paired-chain data. An earlier analysis of approximately 600 of the donors showed that most TCR beta V segments appeared in productive rearrangements either about 90% or about 30% of the time, which broadly matched IMGT annotations. A later analysis reported that several top co-occurrence clusters appeared linked to parvovirus B19, influenza, CMV and Epstein-Barr virus. Roughly uniform sequencing depth across donors was assumed in presence/absence analyses, although this assumption may not hold. Cytomegalovirus status was reported to be diagnosed by the classifier with high specificity and sensitivity in both the original and validation cohorts. In vitro tests confirmed that a few of the cytomegalovirus-associated TCR beta chains recognize cytomegalovirus antigens. Most CMV-associated TCR beta chains appeared to be HLA-restricted in a later analysis, and the HLA associations seemed to be driven largely by CMV exposure. Across donors, most TCR sequences were observed very rarely, whereas some public TCRs were present in many individuals.

This clone has just one count. What antigen it recognizes has not been identified. Per-base qualities were not stored, and no clone one base away is much larger. Via the germline V gene, CDR1 is MNHEY and CDR2 SVGAGI. From cysteine to phenylalanine, the CDR3 is 12 amino acids long. Only the CDR3 DNA is retained, 36 bases long and in frame from the first base. V is cut by 6 bases and J by 3 bases, and the space between the germline ends is 9 bases. The library relied on the immunoSEQ multiplex PCR assay. For the multiplex PCR, a mixture combining 60 forward primers for TCR Vbeta segments and 13 reverse primers for TCR Jbeta segments was used. The CDR3 region of rearranged TCR beta genes was amplified from genomic DNA by a multiplex PCR assay. The amplified TCR beta libraries were sequenced on the Illumina HiSeq System as 87-base-pair reads. Under the source paper's analysis protocol: In a later analysis, 77 million or so unique TCR beta chains were counted across the roughly 700 repertoires, and some 10 million of these chains were shared by at least two donors. A nearest-neighbor algorithm error-corrected the raw reads and collapsed the reads into unique sequences, merging closely related sequences to remove PCR and sequencing errors. Alignment of CDR3 sequences to IMGT reference sequences was used to assign V, D and J gene segments. For a sequence to be retained, a match of at least six nucleotides to both a V gene segment and a J gene segment was required. Rearrangements were classified as productive when the CDR3 lacked stop codons and remained in frame with V and J, and all other rearrangements were classified as non-productive. CDR3 was defined according to IMGT convention as the region running from the second conserved V-encoded cysteine to the conserved J-encoded phenylalanine. The earlier analysis of 500 to 600 of the donors excluded sequences that lacked an unambiguous match to a single V gene segment. In an earlier analysis of approximately 500 of the donors, a V segment was called functional when productive rearrangements were above 56.7%, and segregating when the standard deviation between donors exceeded 5%. A statistical classification framework was developed to diagnose cytomegalovirus status using the catalog of TCR beta chain sequences. A later analysis assigned V and J genes by comparing TCR nucleotide sequences with IMGT/GENE-DB human TR gene sequences. The TCRdist pipeline was used in a later analysis to assign CDR3 sequences and most-parsimonious VDJ recombination scenarios. In a later analysis, each TCR beta chain was defined by its CDR3 amino acid sequence together with its V-gene family, and reads without a unique V-gene family were excluded. To address suspected cross-contamination and a sequencing artifact, a later analysis removed a few hundred highly shared, low-generation-probability nucleotide sequences. A later analysis calculated a clonal expansion index for each public chain from normalized within-repertoire ranks of inferred template counts. A later analysis computed generation probabilities with a VDJ recombination model fitted to out-of-frame rearrangements, and checked the results against IGoR. Hypergeometric tests were used in a later analysis to score TCR-TCR, TCR-HLA and TCR-CMV co-occurrence, with a repertoire-size bias correction applied to the TCR pairs. A later analysis estimated false discovery rates by permuting HLA or CMV assignments 20 times. In a later analysis, co-occurring TCRs were grouped using DBSCAN, with TCRdist sequence similarity added in when clustering inside HLA-allele-positive subsets. For co-occurrence clustering, repertoires with fewer than 30,000 or more than 120,000 public chains were excluded, along with 4 to 6 repertoires with anomalous nucleotide sharing. TCRdb carries this immuneACCESS record with in-frame sequences only. Its versions omit some clonotypes, under half of them owing to an unresolved V gene in the studies checked, with the rest unexplained. That table gives V, J and clone size, and the DNA gave D and trimming. The sample yields about 160,000 clones; 70% to 80% were counted once. Around 9.8% of the sample belongs to the ten largest clones.

The cohort consisted of hundreds of healthy bone marrow donors. Cohort members were all nominally healthy when sampled, although unrecorded immune exposures were likely present. The donor was CMV seropositive and was included in the group of 289 seropositive cohort members. A peripheral blood sample was collected from each donor, and TCR beta sequencing was performed on peripheral blood mononuclear cells. The Qiagen DNeasy Blood Extraction Kit was used to extract genomic DNA from the blood cell samples. The sequenced sample consisted of PBMCs. The sequence was obtained from a young man in good health and CMV-seropositive. The chain is encoded by TRBV6-5 joined to TRBJ2-7, with a weak D call of TRBD1 (7 bases match). The CDR3: CASSQGGYEQYF. The nucleotide sequence reads as follows: TGTGCCAGCAGCCAGGGGGGCTACGAGCAGTACTTC.